This TCR beta chain was recorded in a study of beta chain features in type 1 diabetes. To note about this clone: Antigen unknown.

The V gene lost 4 bases and the J gene lost 4 bases, with 15 bases spanning the gap. This CDR3 spans 15 amino acids. Germline values: CDR1 SGHRS, CDR2 YFSETQ. cDNA synthesis used the whole RNA isolate, giving expressed TCRB sequences. Clones were sequenced by immunoSEQ multiplex PCR, and TCRdb holds only the in-frame ones, with some missing. The data show more than 95,000 clones, with about 18% seen just once and 2.6% held by the top ten. CD4+ naive, central memory, regulatory and stem cell-like memory subsets were isolated by sorting on CD45RO/CCR7/CD25/CD127/CD95/CD27. Findings and limits, study-wide: More deletions and fewer insertions at VDJ junctions were found in patients with type 1 diabetes. Here, the possible influence of HLA type (on TCRB rearrangement) remained unresolved. It was possible that PCR favored shorter templates, equally so in patients and controls. A moderate, significant TCRB CDR3 shortening appeared in type 1 diabetes across four CD4+ subsets.

The clonotype originates from a man aged 18 to 30 with type 1 diabetes. This chain uses TRBV5-1 with TRBJ1-3; maybe TRBD1 (6 bases). Source material: central memory CD4+ T cells from blood. CDR3 residues: CASSPQGMSGNTIYF. DNA of the CDR3: TGCGCCAGCAGCCCGCAGGGGATGTCCGGAAACACCATATATTTT. The entire variable domain, with the rest obtained from reference TRBV5-1 and TRBJ1-3, is as follows: KAGVTQTPRYLIKTRGQQVTLSCSPISGHRSVSWYQQTPGQGLQFLFEYFSETQRNKGNFPGRFSGRQFSNSRSEMNVSTLELGDSALYLCASSPQGMSGNTIYFGEGSWLTVV.